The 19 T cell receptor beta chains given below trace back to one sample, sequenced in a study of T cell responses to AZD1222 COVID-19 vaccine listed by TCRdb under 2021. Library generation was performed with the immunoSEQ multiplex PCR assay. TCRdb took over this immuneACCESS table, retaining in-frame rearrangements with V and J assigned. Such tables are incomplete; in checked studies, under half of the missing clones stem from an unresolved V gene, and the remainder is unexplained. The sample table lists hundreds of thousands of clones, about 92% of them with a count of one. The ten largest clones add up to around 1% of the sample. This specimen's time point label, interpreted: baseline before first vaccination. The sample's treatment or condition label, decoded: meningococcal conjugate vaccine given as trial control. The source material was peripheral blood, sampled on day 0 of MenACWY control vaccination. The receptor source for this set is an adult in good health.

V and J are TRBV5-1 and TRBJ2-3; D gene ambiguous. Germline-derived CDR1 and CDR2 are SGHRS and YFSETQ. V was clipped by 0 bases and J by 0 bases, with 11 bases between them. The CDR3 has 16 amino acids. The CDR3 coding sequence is TGCGCCAGCAGCTTGGGACTGAGTTCTAGCACAGATACGCAGTATTTT. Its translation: CASSLGLSSSTDTQYF. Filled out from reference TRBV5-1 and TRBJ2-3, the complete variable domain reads KAGVTQTPRYLIKTRGQQVTLSCSPISGHRSVSWYQQTPGQGLQFLFEYFSETQRNKGNFPGRFSGRQFSNSRSEMNVSTLELGDSALYLCASSLGLSSSTDTQYFGPGTRLTVL.

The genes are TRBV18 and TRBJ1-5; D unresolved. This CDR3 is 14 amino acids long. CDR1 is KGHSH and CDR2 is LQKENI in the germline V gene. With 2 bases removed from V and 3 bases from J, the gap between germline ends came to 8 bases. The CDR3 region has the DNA TGTGCCAGCTCACCAGCCCAGGCCAATCAGCCCCAGCATTTT. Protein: CASSPAQANQPQHF.

CDR3 region: CASRSLGEAFF. The CDR3 DNA follows: TGTGCCAGCCGGTCGTTGGGTGAAGCTTTCTTT. The chain carries TRBV4-2 and TRBJ1-1; D unresolved. The CDR3 is 11 amino acids. Germline V gene lookup returns CDR1 LGHNA and CDR2 YNFKEQ. The ends were cut back, 8 bases at V and 7 bases at J, with 11 bases in the middle.

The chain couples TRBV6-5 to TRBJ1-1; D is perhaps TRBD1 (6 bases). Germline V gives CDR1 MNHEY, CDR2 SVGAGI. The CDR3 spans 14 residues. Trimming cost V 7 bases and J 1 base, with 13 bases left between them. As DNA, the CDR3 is TGTGCCAGCACCTTCAGGGGCTCGAACACTGAAGCTTTCTTT. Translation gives CASTFRGSNTEAFF.

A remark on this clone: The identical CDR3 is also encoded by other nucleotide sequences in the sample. CDR3 in DNA: TGTGCCATCAGTGAGGGAACTGAAGCTTTCTTT. This gives the protein CAISEGTEAFF. The gene calls are TRBV10-3 and TRBJ1-1; D ambiguous. Trimming removed 2 bases at V and 5 bases at J, with 3 bases between. CDR1 is ENHRY, CDR2 SYGVKD, per germline. This CDR3 contains 11 residues.

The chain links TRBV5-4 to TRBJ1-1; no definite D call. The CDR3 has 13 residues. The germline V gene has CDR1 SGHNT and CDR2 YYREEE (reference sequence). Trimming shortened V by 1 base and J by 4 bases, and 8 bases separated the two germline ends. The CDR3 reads CASSLPHGTEAFF. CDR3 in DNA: TGTGCCAGCAGCTTGCCCCACGGCACTGAAGCTTTCTTT. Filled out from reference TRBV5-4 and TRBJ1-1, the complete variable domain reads ETGVTQSPTHLIKTRGQQVTLRCSSQSGHNTVSWYQQALGQGPQFIFQYYREEENGRGNFPPRFSGLQFPNYSSELNVNALELDDSALYLCASSLPHGTEAFFGQGTRLTVV.

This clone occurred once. The CDR3 bases are TGTGCCAGCAGTTTCACAAATGAAAAACTGTTTTTT. Translation gives CASSFTNEKLFF. V usage is TRBV27 and J usage is TRBJ1-4; D uncertain. Trimming pared 3 bases from V and 5 bases from J, leaving 4 bases between. The CDR3 spans 12 residues. Per germline, CDR1 MNHEY and CDR2 SMNVEV (reference sequence).

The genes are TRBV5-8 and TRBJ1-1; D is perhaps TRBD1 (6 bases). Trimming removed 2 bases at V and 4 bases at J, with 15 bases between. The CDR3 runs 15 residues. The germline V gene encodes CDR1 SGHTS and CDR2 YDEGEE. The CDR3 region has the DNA TGTGCCAGCAGCTTCCCAGCGAGGGGGATCACTGAAGCTTTCTTT. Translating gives CASSFPARGITEAFF.

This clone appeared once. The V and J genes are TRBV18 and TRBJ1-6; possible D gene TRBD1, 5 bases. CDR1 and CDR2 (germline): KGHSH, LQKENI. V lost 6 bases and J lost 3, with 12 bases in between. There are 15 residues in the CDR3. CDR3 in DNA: TGTGCCAGCTCCAGGGACGGAGACTATAATTCACCCCTCCACTTT. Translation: CASSRDGDYNSPLHF.

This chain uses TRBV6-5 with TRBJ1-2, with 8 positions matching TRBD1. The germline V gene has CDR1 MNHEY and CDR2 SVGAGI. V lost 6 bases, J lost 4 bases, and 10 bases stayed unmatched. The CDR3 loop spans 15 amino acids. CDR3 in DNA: TGTGCCAGCAGCGTAGCCGGGACAGGTCCCTATGGCTACACCTTC. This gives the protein CASSVAGTGPYGYTF.

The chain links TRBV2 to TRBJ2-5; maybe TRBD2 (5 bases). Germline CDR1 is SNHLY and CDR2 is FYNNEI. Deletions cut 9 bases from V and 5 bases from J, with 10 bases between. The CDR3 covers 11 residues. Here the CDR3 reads CASTRGETQYF. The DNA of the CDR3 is TGTGCCAGTACCAGAGGGGAGACCCAGTACTTC.

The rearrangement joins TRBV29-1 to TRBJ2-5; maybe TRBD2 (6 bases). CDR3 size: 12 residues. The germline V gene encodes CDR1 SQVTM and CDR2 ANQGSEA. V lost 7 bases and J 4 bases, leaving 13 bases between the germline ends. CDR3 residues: CSASEGRETQYF. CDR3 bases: TGCAGCGCCTCGGAGGGAAGAGAGACCCAGTACTTC.

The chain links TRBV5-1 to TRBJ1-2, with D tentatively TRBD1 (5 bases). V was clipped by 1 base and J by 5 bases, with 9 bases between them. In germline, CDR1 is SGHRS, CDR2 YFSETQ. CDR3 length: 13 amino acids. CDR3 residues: CASSLSRDYGYTF. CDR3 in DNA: TGCGCCAGCAGCTTGTCCAGGGATTATGGCTACACCTTC.

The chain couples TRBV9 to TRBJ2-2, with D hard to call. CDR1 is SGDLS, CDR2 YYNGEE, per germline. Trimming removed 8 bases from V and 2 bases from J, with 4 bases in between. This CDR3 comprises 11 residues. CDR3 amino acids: CARTNTGELFF. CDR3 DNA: TGTGCCAGGACCAACACCGGGGAGCTGTTTTTT. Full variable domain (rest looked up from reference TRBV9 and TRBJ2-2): DSGVTQTPKHLITATGQRVTLRCSPRSGDLSVYWYQQSLDQGLQFLIQYYNGEERAKGNILERFSAQQFPDLHSELNLSSLELGDSALYFCARTNTGELFFGEGSRLTVL.

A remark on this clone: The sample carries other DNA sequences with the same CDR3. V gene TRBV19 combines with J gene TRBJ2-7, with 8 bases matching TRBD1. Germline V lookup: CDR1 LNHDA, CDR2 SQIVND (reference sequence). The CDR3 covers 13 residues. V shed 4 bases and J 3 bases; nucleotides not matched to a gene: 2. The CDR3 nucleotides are TGTGCCAGTAGTACCGACAGGGGCTACGAGCAGTACTTC. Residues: CASSTDRGYEQYF.

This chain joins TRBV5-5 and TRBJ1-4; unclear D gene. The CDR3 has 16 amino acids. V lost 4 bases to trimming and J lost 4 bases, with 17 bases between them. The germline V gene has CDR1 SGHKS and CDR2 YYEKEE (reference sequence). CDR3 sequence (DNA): TGTGCCAGCAGCCCAAACGGACGGGTGAATAATGAAAAACTGTTTTTT. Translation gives CASSPNGRVNNEKLFF.

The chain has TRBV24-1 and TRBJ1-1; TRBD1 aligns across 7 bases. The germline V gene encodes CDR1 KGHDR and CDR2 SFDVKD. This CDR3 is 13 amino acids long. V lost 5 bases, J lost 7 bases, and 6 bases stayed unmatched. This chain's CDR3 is CATSVQGGSEAFF. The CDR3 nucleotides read TGTGCCACCAGTGTTCAGGGGGGTAGTGAAGCTTTCTTT.

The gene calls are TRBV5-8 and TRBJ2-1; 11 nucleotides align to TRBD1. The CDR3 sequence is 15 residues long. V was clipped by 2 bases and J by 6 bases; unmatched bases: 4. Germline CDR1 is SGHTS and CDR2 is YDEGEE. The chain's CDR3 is CASSLTGTGGNEQFF. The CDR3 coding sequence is TGTGCCAGCAGCTTAACCGGGACAGGGGGCAATGAGCAGTTCTTC.

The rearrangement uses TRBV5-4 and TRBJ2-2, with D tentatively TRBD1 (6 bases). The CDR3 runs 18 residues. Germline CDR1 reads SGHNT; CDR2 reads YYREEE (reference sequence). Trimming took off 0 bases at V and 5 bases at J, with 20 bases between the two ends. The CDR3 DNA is TGTGCCAGCAGCTTGGGACTACAGGGCCTTTCTGGAACCGGGGAGCTGTTTTTT. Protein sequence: CASSLGLQGLSGTGELFF.